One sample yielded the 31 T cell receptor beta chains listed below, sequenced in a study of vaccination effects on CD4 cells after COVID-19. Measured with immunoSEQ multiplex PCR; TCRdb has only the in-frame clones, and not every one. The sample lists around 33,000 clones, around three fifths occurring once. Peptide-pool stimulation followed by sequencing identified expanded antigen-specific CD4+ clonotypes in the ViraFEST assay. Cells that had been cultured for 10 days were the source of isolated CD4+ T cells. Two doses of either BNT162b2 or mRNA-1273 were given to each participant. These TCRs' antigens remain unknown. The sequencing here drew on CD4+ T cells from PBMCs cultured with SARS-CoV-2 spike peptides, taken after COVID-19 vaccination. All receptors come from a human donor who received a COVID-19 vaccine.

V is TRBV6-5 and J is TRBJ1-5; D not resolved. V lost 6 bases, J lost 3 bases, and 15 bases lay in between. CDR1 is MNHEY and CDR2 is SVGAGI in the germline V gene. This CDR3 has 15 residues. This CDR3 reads CASSRTDGYNQPQHF. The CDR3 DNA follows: TGTGCCAGCAGCCGGACGGACGGGTACAATCAGCCCCAGCATTTT.

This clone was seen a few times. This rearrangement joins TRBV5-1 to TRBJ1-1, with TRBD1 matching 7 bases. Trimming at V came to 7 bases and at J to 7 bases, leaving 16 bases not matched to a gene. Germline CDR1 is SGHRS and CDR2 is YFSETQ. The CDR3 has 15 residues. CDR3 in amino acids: CASLSAPGSGGEAFF. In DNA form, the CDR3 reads TGCGCCAGCCTGTCGGCCCCGGGATCAGGGGGTGAAGCTTTCTTT.

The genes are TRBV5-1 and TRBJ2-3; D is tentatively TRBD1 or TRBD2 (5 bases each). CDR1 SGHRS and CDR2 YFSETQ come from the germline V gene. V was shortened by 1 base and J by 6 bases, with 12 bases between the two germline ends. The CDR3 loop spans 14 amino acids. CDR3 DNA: TGCGCCAGCAGCTTGATGGGACCCAGGGATACGCAGTATTTT. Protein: CASSLMGPRDTQYF.

Here the CDR3 DNA reads TGTGCCAGCAGTCCGCGGGGTATCGGCTATGGCTACACCTTC. It encodes CASSPRGIGYGYTF. The rearrangement joins TRBV6-6 to TRBJ1-2, with D unclear. V lost 5 bases to trimming and J lost 4 bases, with 14 bases between them. Germline lookup yields CDR1 MNHNY and CDR2 SVGAGI (reference sequence). The CDR3 sequence is 14 residues long.

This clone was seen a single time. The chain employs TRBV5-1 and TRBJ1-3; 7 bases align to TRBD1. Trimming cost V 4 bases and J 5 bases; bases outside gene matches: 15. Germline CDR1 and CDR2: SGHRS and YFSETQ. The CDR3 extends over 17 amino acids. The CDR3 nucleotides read TGCGCCAGCAGCGGACCCCTCAACGACAGGGACCGAAACACCATATATTTT. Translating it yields CASSGPLNDRDRNTIYF.

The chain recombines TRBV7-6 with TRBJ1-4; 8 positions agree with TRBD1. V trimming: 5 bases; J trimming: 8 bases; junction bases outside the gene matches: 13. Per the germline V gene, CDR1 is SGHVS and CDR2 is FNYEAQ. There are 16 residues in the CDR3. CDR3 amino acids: CASSLRTGRVGEKLFF. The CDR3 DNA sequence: TGTGCCAGCAGCCTTCGGACAGGGAGGGTCGGAGAAAAACTGTTTTTT.

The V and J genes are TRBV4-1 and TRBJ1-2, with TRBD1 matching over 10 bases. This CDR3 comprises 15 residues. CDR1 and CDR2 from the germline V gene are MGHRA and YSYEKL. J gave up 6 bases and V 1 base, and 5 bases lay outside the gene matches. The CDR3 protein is CASSQARQGANGYTF. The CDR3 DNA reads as TGCGCCAGCAGCCAAGCCCGACAGGGGGCCAATGGCTACACCTTC.

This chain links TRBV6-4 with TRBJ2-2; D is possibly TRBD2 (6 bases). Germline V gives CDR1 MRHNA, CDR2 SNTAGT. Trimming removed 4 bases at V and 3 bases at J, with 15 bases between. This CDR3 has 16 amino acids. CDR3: CASSAGTRDYTGELFF. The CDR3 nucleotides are TGTGCCAGCAGTGCCGGGACTCGCGATTACACCGGGGAGCTGTTTTTT.

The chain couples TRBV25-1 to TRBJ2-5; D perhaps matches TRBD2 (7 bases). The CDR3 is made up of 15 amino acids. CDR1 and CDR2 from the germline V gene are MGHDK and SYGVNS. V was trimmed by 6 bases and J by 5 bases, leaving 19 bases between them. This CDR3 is CASSGRGAGWETQYF. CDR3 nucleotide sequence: TGTGCCAGCAGCGGTCGGGGGGCCGGTTGGGAGACCCAGTACTTC. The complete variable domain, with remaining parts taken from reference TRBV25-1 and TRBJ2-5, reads EADIYQTPRYLVIGTGKKITLECSQTMGHDKMYWYQQDPGMELHLIHYSYGVNSTEKGDLSSESTVSRIRTEHFPLTLESARPSHTSQYLCASSGRGAGWETQYFGPGTRLLVL.

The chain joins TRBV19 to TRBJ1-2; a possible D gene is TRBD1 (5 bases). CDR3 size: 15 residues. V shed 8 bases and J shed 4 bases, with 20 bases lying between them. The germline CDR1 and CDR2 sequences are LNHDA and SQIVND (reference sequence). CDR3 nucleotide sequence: TGTGCCAGTCACCTCCCGGAGAGGGGCATCTATGGCTACACCTTC. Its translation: CASHLPERGIYGYTF.

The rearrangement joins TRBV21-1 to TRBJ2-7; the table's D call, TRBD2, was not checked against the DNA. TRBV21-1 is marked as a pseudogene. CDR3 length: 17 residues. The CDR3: CASIFLAGVYSPYEQYF. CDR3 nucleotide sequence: TGTGCCAGCATATTCCTAGCGGGAGTCTATTCCCCCTACGAGCAGTACTTC.

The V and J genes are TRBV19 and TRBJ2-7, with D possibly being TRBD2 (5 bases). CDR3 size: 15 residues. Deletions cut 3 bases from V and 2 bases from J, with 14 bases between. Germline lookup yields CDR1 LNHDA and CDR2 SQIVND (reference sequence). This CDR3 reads CASSMTWEPPYEQYF. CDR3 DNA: TGTGCCAGTAGTATGACCTGGGAGCCCCCCTACGAGCAGTACTTC.

The CDR3: CASSPPSVGDNEQFF. CDR3 nucleotide sequence: TGTGCCAGCTCACCACCCTCTGTGGGGGACAATGAGCAGTTCTTC. This chain links TRBV18 with TRBJ2-1; D assignment may be TRBD1 or TRBD2 (5 bases each). V was cut by 0 bases and J by 5 bases, with 11 bases left in between. This CDR3 contains 15 residues. Per the germline V gene, CDR1 is KGHSH and CDR2 is LQKENI.

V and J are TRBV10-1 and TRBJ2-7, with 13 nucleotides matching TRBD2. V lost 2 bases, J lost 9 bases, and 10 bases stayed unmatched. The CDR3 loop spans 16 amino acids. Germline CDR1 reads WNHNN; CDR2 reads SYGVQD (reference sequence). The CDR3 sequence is CASSEGMGTSGIVQYF. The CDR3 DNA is TGCGCCAGCAGTGAGGGAATGGGGACTAGCGGGATTGTGCAGTACTTC.

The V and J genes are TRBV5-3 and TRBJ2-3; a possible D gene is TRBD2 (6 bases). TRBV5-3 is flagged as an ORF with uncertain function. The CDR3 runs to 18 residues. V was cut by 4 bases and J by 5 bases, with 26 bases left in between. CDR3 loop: CARSAHTASEIPRDTQYF. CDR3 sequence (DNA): TGTGCCAGAAGCGCACATACGGCTAGCGAGATTCCACGAGATACGCAGTATTTT.

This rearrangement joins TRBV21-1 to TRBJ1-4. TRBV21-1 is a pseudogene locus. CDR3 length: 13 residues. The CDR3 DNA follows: TGTGCCAGCAGCAAAGACCATAGTGAAAAACTGTTTTTT. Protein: CASSKDHSEKLFF.

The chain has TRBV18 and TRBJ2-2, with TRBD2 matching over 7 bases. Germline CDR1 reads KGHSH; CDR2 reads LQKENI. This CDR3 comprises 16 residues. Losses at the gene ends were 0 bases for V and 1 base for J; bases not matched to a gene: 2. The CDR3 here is CASSPPTGGNTGELFF. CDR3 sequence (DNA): TGTGCCAGCTCACCACCGACGGGGGGGAACACCGGGGAGCTGTTTTTT.

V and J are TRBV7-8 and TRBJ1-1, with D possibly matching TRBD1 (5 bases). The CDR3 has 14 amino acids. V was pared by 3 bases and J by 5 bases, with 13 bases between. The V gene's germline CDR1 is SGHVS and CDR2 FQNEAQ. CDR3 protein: CASSFRQGGTEAFF. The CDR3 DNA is TGTGCCAGCAGCTTTCGCCAGGGTGGTACTGAAGCTTTCTTT. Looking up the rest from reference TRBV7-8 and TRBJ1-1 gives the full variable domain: GAGVSQSPRYKVAKRGQDVALRCDPISGHVSLFWYQQALGQGPEFLTYFQNEAQLDKSGLPSDRFFAERPEGSVSTLKIQRTQQEDSAVYLCASSFRQGGTEAFFGQGTRLTVV.

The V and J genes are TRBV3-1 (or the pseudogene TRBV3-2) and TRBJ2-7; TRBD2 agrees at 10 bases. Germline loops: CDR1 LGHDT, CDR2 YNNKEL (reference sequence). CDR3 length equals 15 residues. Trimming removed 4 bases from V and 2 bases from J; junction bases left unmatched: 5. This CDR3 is CASSPSAGGPYEQYF. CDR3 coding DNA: TGTGCCAGCAGCCCTTCAGCGGGGGGGCCCTACGAGCAGTACTTC.

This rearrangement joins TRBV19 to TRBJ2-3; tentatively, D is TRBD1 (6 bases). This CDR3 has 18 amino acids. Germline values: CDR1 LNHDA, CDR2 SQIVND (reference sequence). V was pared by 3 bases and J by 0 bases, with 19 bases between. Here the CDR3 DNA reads TGTGCCAGTAGTATTAGGTTCTTGGTCGGGACAAGCACAGATACGCAGTATTTT. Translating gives CASSIRFLVGTSTDTQYF.

The CDR3 sequence: CASSWPLGGSTDTQYF. The CDR3 DNA follows: TGTGCCAGCAGCTGGCCCCTTGGCGGGAGCACAGATACGCAGTATTTT. This chain connects TRBV6-2 or TRBV6-3 to TRBJ2-3; TRBD2 is a possible D gene (5 bases). Germline-derived CDR1 and CDR2 are MNHEY and SVGEGT. CDR3 length: 16 amino acids. The V end lost 6 bases, the J end lost 0 bases, and 16 bases lay between the germline ends.

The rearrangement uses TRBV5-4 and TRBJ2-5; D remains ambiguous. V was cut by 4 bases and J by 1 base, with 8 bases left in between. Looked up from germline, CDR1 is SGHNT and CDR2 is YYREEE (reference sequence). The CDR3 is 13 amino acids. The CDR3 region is CASSPGAQETQYF. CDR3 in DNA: TGTGCCAGCAGCCCCGGAGCCCAAGAGACCCAGTACTTC. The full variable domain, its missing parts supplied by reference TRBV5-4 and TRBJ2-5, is ETGVTQSPTHLIKTRGQQVTLRCSSQSGHNTVSWYQQALGQGPQFIFQYYREEENGRGNFPPRFSGLQFPNYSSELNVNALELDDSALYLCASSPGAQETQYFGPGTRLLVL.

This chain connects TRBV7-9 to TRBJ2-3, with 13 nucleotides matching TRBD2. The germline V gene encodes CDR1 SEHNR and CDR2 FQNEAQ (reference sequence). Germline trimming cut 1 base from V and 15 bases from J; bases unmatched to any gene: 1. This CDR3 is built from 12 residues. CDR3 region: CASSLGTSGSYF. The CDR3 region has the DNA TGTGCCAGCAGCTTAGGGACTAGCGGGAGCTATTTT. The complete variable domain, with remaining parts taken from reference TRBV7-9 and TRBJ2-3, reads DTGVSQNPRHKITKRGQNVTFRCDPISEHNRLYWYRQTLGQGPEFLTYFQNEAQLEKSRLLSDRFSAERPKGSFSTLEIQRTEQGDSAMYLCASSLGTSGSYFGPGTRLTVL.

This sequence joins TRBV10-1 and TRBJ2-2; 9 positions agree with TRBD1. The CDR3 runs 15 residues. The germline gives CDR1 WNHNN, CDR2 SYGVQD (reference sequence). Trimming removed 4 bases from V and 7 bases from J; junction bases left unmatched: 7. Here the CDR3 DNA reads TGCGCCAGCAGTGGAAGGACAGGGGTGATCGGGGAGCTGTTTTTT. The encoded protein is CASSGRTGVIGELFF.

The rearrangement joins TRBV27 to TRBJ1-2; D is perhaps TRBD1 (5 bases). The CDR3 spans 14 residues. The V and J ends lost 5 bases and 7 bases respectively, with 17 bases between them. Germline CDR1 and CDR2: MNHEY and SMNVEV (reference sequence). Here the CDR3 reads CASSRSGLNSGYTF. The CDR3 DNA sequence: TGTGCCAGCAGTCGCTCGGGACTTAATAGTGGCTACACCTTC.

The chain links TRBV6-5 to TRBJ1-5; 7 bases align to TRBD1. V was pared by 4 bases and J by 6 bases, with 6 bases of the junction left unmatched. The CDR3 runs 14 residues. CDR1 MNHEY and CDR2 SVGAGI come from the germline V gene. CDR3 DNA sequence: TGTGCCAGCAGTTCGACAGGGCGGGTTCAGCCCCAGCATTTT. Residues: CASSSTGRVQPQHF.

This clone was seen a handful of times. Here the CDR3 reads CASSHSGGISYGYTF. In nucleotides, the CDR3 is TGTGCCAGCAGCCATTCAGGGGGAATCAGCTATGGCTACACCTTC. The gene calls are TRBV5-4 and TRBJ1-2; TRBD1 matches 7 bases. Trimming removed 4 bases from V and 4 bases from J; junction bases left unmatched: 10. The germline V gene encodes CDR1 SGHNT and CDR2 YYREEE (reference sequence). The CDR3 is 15 residues long.

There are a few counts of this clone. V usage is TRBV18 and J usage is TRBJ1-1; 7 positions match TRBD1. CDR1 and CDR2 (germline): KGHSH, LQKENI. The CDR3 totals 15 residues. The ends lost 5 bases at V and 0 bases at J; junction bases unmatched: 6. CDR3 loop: CASSNNRGMNTEAFF. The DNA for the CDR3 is TGTGCCAGCTCAAACAACAGGGGCATGAACACTGAAGCTTTCTTT.

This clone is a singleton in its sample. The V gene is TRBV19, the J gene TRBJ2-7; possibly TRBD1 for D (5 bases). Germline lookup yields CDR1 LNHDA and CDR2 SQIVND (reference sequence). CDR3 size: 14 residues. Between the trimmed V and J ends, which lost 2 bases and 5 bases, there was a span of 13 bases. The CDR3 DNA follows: TGTGCCAGTAGTATAAAAGGGGCCTGGAACGAGCAGTACTTC. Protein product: CASSIKGAWNEQYF.

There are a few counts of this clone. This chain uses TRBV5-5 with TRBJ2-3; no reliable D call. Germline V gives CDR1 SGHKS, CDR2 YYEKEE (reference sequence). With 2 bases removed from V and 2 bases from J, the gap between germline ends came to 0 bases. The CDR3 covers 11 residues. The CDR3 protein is CASSFTDTQYF. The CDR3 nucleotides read TGTGCCAGCAGCTTCACAGATACGCAGTATTTT.

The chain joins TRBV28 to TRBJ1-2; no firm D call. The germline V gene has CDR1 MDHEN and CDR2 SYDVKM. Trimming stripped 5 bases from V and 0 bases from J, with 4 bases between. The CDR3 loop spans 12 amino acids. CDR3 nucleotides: TGTGCCAGCAGTACAACTAACTATGGCTACACCTTC. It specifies CASSTTNYGYTF.